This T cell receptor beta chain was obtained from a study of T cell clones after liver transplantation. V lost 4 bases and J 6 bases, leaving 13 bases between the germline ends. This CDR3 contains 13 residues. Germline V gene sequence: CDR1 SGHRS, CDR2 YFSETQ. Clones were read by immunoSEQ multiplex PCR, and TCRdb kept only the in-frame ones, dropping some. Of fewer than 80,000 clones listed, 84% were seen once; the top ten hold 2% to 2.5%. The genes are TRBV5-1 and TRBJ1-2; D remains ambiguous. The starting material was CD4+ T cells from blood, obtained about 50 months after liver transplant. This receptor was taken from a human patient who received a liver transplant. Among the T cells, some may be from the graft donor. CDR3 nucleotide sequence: TGCGCCAGCAGCGCAGTCCGGGGAGATGGCTACACCTTC. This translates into CASSAVRGDGYTF. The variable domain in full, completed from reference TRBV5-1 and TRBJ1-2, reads KAGVTQTPRYLIKTRGQQVTLSCSPISGHRSVSWYQQTPGQGLQFLFEYFSETQRNKGNFPGRFSGRQFSNSRSEMNVSTLELGDSALYLCASSAVRGDGYTFGSGTRLTVV.